Included here is one T cell receptor beta chain sequence, with context. Its antigen is unidentified. Negatively enriched CD4+ T cells were divided by CD45RA into naive and memory. The sample is drawn from a study of shared clonotypes between healthy human individuals. Study at large: Aged between 18 and 49, the donors were two women and three men. Study-wide results and caveats: Sampling involved blood alone; tissue repertoires likely differ. Rarefaction curves obtained for sorted subsets showed sequencing incomplete despite large depth.

The protocol was immunoSEQ multiplex PCR, while the TCRdb copy is restricted to in-frame clones and leaves out a portion. The sample lists over a million clones, around 74% occurring once. The sample comprised memory CD4+ T cells sorted from blood. Subset described: CD45RA-negative fraction. This receptor was taken from a man in his late teens or twenties in good health.

This chain's CDR3 is CASSLENPAYNEQFF. CDR3 nucleotides: TGTGCCAGCAGCTTAGAGAATCCGGCCTACAATGAGCAGTTCTTC. The gene calls are TRBV7-6 and TRBJ2-1; the D is unclear. V was pared by 1 base and J by 2 bases, with 9 bases between. CDR1 is SGHVS and CDR2 is FNYEAQ in the germline V gene. The CDR3 is 15 amino acids.